These 25 T cell receptor beta chains were all obtained from the same sample, sequenced in a study of CD8 T cells in Susac syndrome. After extraction with the RNeasy kit, 0.5 to 1 ug of the RNA was reverse transcribed using random hexamers. TCRdb re-derived calls from the immunoSEQ multiplex PCR reads in MiXCR, one entry per CDR3 protein. This table has 140,000 or so distinct CDR3 sequences, approximately 96% appearing once. Material: CD4+ T cells from PBMCs. The origin of the receptors is a human donor with multiple sclerosis.

The CDR3 spells CASSLQDRDTQYF. The CDR3 nucleotides are TGCGCCAGCAGCTTGCAGGATCGGGATACGCAGTATTTT. The chain joins TRBV5-1 to TRBJ2-3; D remains unclear. The germline V and J ends were trimmed by 1 base and 6 bases, with 9 bases remaining between them. Germline-derived CDR1 and CDR2 are SGHRS and YFSETQ. This CDR3 has 13 residues.

The V gene is TRBV7-2, the J gene TRBJ1-5; 7 bases are shared with TRBD1. The CDR3 is 15 residues long. Germline-derived CDR1 and CDR2 are SGHTA and FQGNSA. The ends lost 6 bases at V and 1 base at J; junction bases unmatched: 6. CDR3 DNA sequence: TGTGCCAGCAGACTAGGGACAGCGAGCAATCAGCCCCAGCATTTT. It specifies CASRLGTASNQPQHF.

The chain carries TRBV7-9 and TRBJ1-5; no firm D call. Trimming removed 5 bases at V and 1 base at J, with 12 bases between. CDR3 size: 15 residues. Germline CDR1 reads SEHNR; CDR2 reads FQNEAQ (reference sequence). The CDR3 sequence: CASSKPGPSNQPQHF. The CDR3 DNA follows: TGTGCCAGCAGCAAACCAGGACCGAGCAATCAGCCCCAGCATTTT.

The CDR3 nucleotides read TGCGCCAGCAGCACGGGGAGGACCGGGGAGCTGTTTTTT. Protein product: CASSTGRTGELFF. This chain uses TRBV5-1 with TRBJ2-2; D is possibly TRBD2 (6 bases). The CDR3 has 13 residues. V gave up 4 bases and J gave up 5 bases, with 9 bases separating them. Germline V gene data show CDR1 as SGHRS and CDR2 as YFSETQ.

The gene calls are TRBV20-1 and TRBJ1-5, with no clear D. This CDR3 spans 15 amino acids. The V end was cut by 5 bases, the J end by 2 bases, with 16 bases between. The V gene's germline CDR1 is DFQATT and CDR2 SNEGSKA (reference sequence). CDR3 coding DNA: TGCAGTGCTCCTAAAGAGGGTCTGGGCAATCAGCCCCAGCATTTT. It encodes CSAPKEGLGNQPQHF.

This CDR3 is CASGPHGSGANVLTF. The CDR3 DNA reads TGTGCCAGCGGCCCTCATGGGTCTGGGGCCAACGTCCTGACTTTC. The rearrangement links TRBV28 to TRBJ2-6; no definite D call. V shed 8 bases and J shed 1 base, with 12 bases lying between them. CDR1 is MDHEN and CDR2 is SYDVKM in the germline V gene. The CDR3 has 15 amino acids.

The J gene is TRBJ1-1, the V gene TRBV25-1; TRBD1 might be the D (5 bases). The CDR3 is made up of 13 amino acids. Germline values: CDR1 MGHDK, CDR2 SYGVNS. Trimming left V 8 bases short and J 1 base short, with 11 bases between. CDR3 DNA: TGTGCCAGCTGGGACGGCTGGAACACTGAAGCTTTCTTT. Protein: CASWDGWNTEAFF.

This chain joins TRBV29-1 and TRBJ2-7; 16 positions match TRBD2. The CDR3 totals 16 residues. V shed 7 bases and J 6 bases; nucleotides not matched to a gene: 12. Germline V lookup: CDR1 SQVTM, CDR2 ANQGSEA. CDR3 loop: CSAKEGLAGGLTEQYF. CDR3 sequence (DNA): TGCAGCGCGAAGGAGGGACTAGCGGGAGGGCTTACCGAGCAGTACTTC.

V is TRBV6-1 and J is TRBJ1-1, with a possible D match to TRBD1 (5 bases). This CDR3 spans 16 amino acids. V lost 6 bases, J lost 4 bases, and 21 bases lay in between. Germline CDR1 is MNHNS and CDR2 is SASEGT. CDR3 sequence reads: CASSQPGLGVGTEAFF. The CDR3 DNA reads as TGTGCCAGCAGCCAACCCGGTTTGGGGGTAGGCACTGAAGCTTTCTTT.

This chain connects TRBV3-1 to TRBJ1-2; D not resolved. Germline-derived CDR1 and CDR2 are LGHDT and YNNKEL (reference sequence). There are 12 residues in the CDR3. V lost 1 base and J lost 7, with 7 bases in between. Here the CDR3 reads CASSQGVSGYTF. The CDR3 nucleotides are TGTGCCAGCAGCCAAGGGGTGTCTGGCTACACCTTC.

The rearrangement uses TRBV20-1 and TRBJ2-5; 13 bases map to TRBD2. CDR1 and CDR2 (germline): DFQATT, SNEGSKA (reference sequence). Trimming cost V 6 bases and J 0 bases; bases outside gene matches: 7. The CDR3 contains 16 residues. CDR3 amino acids: CSASGTSGMYQETQYF. DNA for the CDR3: TGCAGTGCGTCCGGGACTAGCGGGATGTACCAAGAGACCCAGTACTTC.

The V and J genes are TRBV6-1 and TRBJ2-3; maybe TRBD1 (5 bases). Germline assignment: CDR1 MNHNS and CDR2 SASEGT. Trimming took 7 bases from V and 2 from J, leaving 7 bases between them. This CDR3 is built from 12 residues. CDR3 in amino acids: CASTGSTDTQYF. For the CDR3, the DNA is TGTGCCAGCACAGGGTCCACAGATACGCAGTATTTT.

The CDR3 coding sequence is TGTGCCAGCAGTTTAGACGAGGGAGCACCCCTCCACTTT. This translates into CASSLDEGAPLHF. The gene calls are TRBV12-3 or TRBV12-4 and TRBJ1-6; no clear D. The CDR3 sequence is 13 residues long. V shed 1 base and J shed 11 bases, with 9 bases lying between them.

The chain carries TRBV12-3 or TRBV12-4 and TRBJ2-3, with 9 bases that match TRBD2. The CDR3 spans 18 residues. Germline trimming cut 5 bases from V and 2 bases from J; bases unmatched to any gene: 14. In nucleotides, the CDR3 is TGTGCCAGCAGTCTCTACGTTAGCGGGGGCCGAAACACAGATACGCAGTATTTT. Protein sequence: CASSLYVSGGRNTDTQYF.

This CDR3 is CSAHHPDRAYGYTF. CDR3 nucleotides: TGCAGTGCTCACCACCCCGACAGGGCCTATGGCTACACCTTC. The chain joins TRBV20-1 to TRBJ1-2; TRBD1 matches 7 bases. From germline, CDR1 is DFQATT and CDR2 SNEGSKA (reference sequence). J lost 4 bases, V lost 5 bases, and 10 bases had no gene match. This CDR3 is built from 14 residues.

This chain connects TRBV5-1 to TRBJ2-1; D unresolved. CDR1 is SGHRS, CDR2 YFSETQ, per germline. V lost 4 bases to trimming and J lost 6 bases, with 11 bases between them. This CDR3 region has 13 residues. In nucleotides, the CDR3 is TGCGCCAGCAGCACGACTCCGGCCAATGAGCAGTTCTTC. Protein sequence: CASSTTPANEQFF.

The chain carries TRBV9 and TRBJ2-2, with TRBD2 as a possible D gene (6 bases). Germline V CDR1 and CDR2: SGDLS, YYNGEE. The CDR3 consists of 15 residues. Trimming pared 4 bases from V and 5 bases from J, leaving 15 bases between. The DNA of the CDR3 is TGTGCCAGCAGCTCAACGGGAGTTGGGACCGGGGAGCTGTTTTTT. Amino acids: CASSSTGVGTGELFF.

The gene calls are TRBV3-1 and TRBJ1-2; D perhaps matches TRBD1 (6 bases). CDR1 and CDR2 from the germline V gene are LGHDT and YNNKEL (reference sequence). The CDR3 covers 15 residues. Trimming stripped 3 bases from V and 3 bases from J, with 14 bases between. In nucleotides, the CDR3 is TGTGCCAGCAGCCAGGCCCGGGACACCTACTATGGCTACACCTTC. It is translated as CASSQARDTYYGYTF.

The chain couples TRBV20-1 to TRBJ1-5, with D maybe TRBD1 (6 bases). The length of the CDR3 is 13 residues. With 0 bases removed from V and 15 bases from J, the gap between germline ends came to 18 bases. The V gene's germline CDR1 is DFQATT and CDR2 SNEGSKA (reference sequence). The CDR3 DNA is TGCAGTGCTAGAGATACCGGGAACCTAGGGGGGCATTTT. Amino acid sequence: CSARDTGNLGGHF.

The genes are TRBV24-1 and TRBJ2-3, with D possibly TRBD1 on 6 matching bases. V lost 3 bases and J 1 base, leaving 10 bases between the germline ends. CDR3 length equals 15 residues. Germline CDR1 and CDR2: KGHDR and SFDVKD. The CDR3 sequence: CATSDPRTGTDTQYF. CDR3 DNA: TGTGCCACCAGTGATCCCCGGACAGGCACAGATACGCAGTATTTT.

This clonotype showed up just once. This sequence joins TRBV19 and TRBJ2-7, with 10 bases aligning to TRBD2. The CDR3 is made up of 15 amino acids. The ends lost 6 bases at V and 0 bases at J; junction bases unmatched: 5. Germline CDR1 and CDR2: LNHDA and SQIVND (reference sequence). CDR3 amino acids: CASRGASGSSYEQYF. The CDR3, as DNA: TGTGCCAGTAGAGGGGCTAGCGGGAGCTCCTACGAGCAGTACTTC.

The chain has TRBV7-9 and TRBJ1-2; D is ambiguous. Germline V gene lookup returns CDR1 SEHNR and CDR2 FQNEAQ (reference sequence). This CDR3 region has 15 residues. Trimming took off 1 base at V and 8 bases at J, with 17 bases between the two ends. In DNA form, the CDR3 reads TGTGCCAGCAGCTTAGTGGGTCGCGCGGCCTTGGGCTACACCTTC. It yields the protein CASSLVGRAALGYTF.

The V and J genes are TRBV12-3 or TRBV12-4 and TRBJ2-7, with TRBD1 matching over 10 bases. V was pared by 6 bases and J by 4 bases, with 0 bases of the junction left unmatched. The CDR3 extends over 12 amino acids. DNA of the CDR3: TGTGCCAGCAGGGGACAGGGGTACGAGCAGTACTTC. Encoded protein: CASRGQGYEQYF.

The chain has TRBV9 and TRBJ1-2; TRBD1 matches 7 bases. V dropped 3 bases and J dropped 8; count of bases not matched to a gene: 7. CDR1 and CDR2 (germline): SGDLS, YYNGEE. The CDR3 length is 13 residues. The DNA of the CDR3 is TGTGCCAGCAGCGCTGAAACAGGGGACGGCTACACCTTC. Its protein is CASSAETGDGYTF.

This chain uses TRBV20-1 with TRBJ1-2, with 9 bases matching TRBD1. The V segment lost 0 bases and the J segment 12 bases; nucleotides outside the gene matches: 5. Germline CDR1 is DFQATT and CDR2 is SNEGSKA (reference sequence). This CDR3 has 12 amino acids. In DNA form, the CDR3 reads TGCAGTGCTAGAGAGACACAGGGGGCCCACACCTTC. It translates to CSARETQGAHTF.